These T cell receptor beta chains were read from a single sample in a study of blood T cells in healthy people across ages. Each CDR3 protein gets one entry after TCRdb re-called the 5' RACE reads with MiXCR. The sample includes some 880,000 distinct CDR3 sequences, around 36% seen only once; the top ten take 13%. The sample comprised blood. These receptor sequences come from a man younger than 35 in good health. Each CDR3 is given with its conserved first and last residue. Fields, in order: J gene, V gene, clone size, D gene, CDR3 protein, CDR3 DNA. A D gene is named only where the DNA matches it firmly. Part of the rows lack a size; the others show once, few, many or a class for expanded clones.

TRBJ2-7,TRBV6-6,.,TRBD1,CASSSQGVIHEQYF,TGTGCCAGCAGCTCGCAGGGGGTAATCCACGAGCAGTACTTC
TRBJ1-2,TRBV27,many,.,CASSLSGGRDYGYTF,TGTGCCAGCAGTTTATCGGGGGGCAGGGACTATGGCTACACCTTC
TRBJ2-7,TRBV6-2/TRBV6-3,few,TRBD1,CASKTGGLYEQYF,TGTGCCAGCAAGACAGGGGGCCTTTACGAGCAGTACTTC
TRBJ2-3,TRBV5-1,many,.,CASSFSRGADTQYF,TGCGCCAGCAGCTTTTCTCGGGGTGCAGATACGCAGTATTTT
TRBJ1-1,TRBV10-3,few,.,CAIRQGSGYRNTEAFF,TGTGCCATCAGACAGGGTTCGGGGTATAGGAACACTGAAGCTTTCTTT
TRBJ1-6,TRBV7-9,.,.,CASSDQGSSYNSPLHF,TGTGCCAGCAGCGACCAGGGAAGCTCCTATAATTCACCCCTCCACTTT
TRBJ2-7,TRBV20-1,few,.,CSARGYEQYF,TGCAGTGCTAGGGGGTACGAGCAGTACTTC
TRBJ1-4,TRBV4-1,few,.,CASSQEGGGLALGEKLFF,TGCGCCAGCAGCCAAGAAGGGGGGGGGCTGGCGCTTGGGGAAAAACTGTTTTTT
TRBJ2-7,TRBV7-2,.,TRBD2,CASSPQRGPSYEQYF,TGTGCCAGCAGCCCTCAGCGGGGGCCCTCCTACGAGCAGTACTTC
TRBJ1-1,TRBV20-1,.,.,CSARDNSWGAFF,TGCAGTGCTAGAGATAACTCCTGGGGGGCTTTCTTT
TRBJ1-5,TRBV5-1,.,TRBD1,CASSFKHTGTGIYCCQPQHF,TGCGCCAGCAGCTTCAAGCATACCGGGACAGGGATTTATTGCTGTCAGCCCCAGCATTTT
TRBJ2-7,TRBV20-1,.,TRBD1,CSATRPGAGGSYEQYF,TGCAGTGCTACCAGGCCAGGGGCAGGGGGCTCCTACGAGCAGTACTTC
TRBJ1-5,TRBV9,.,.,CASSFSAEGNQPQHF,TGTGCCAGCAGCTTCTCGGCAGAGGGAAATCAGCCCCAGCATTTT
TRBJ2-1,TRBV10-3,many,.,CAMGRDGNNEQFF,TGTGCCATGGGCCGGGACGGGAACAATGAGCAGTTCTTC
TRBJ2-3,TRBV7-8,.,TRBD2,CASSLSYGGGSTDTQYF,TGTGCCAGCAGCTTATCTTACGGGGGGGGCAGCACAGATACGCAGTATTTT
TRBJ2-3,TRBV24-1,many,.,CATSDFEGWEGTDTQYF,TGTGCCACCAGTGATTTCGAGGGGTGGGAAGGCACAGATACGCAGTATTTT
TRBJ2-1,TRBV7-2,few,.,CASSLSWASNEQFF,TGTGCCAGCAGCCTCTCGTGGGCGTCGAATGAGCAGTTCTTC
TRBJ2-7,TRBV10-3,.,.,CASSNRVSEQYF,TGTGCCAGTAGCAACAGGGTGAGCGAGCAGTACTTC
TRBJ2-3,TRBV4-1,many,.,CASSQDSFSTDTQYF,TGCGCCAGCAGCCAAGATAGCTTTAGCACAGATACGCAGTATTTT
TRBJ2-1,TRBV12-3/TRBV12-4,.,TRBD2,CDSSPGGGYNEQFF,TGTGACAGCAGTCCGGGGGGGGGTTACAATGAGCAGTTCTTC
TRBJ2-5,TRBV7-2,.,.,CASSGGGRYQETQYF,TGTGCCAGCAGCGGTGGGGGCCGGTACCAAGAGACCCAGTACTTC
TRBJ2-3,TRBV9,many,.,CASSPSGGTDTDTQYF,TGTGCCAGCAGCCCCAGTGGGGGGACTGACACAGATACGCAGTATTTT
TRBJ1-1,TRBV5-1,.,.,CASSLVRAQNTEAFF,TGCGCCAGCAGCTTGGTTCGGGCACAGAACACTGAAGCTTTCTTT
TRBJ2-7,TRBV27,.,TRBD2,CASSLSKGGVPIYEQYF,TGTGCCAGCAGTTTATCGAAGGGAGGGGTTCCCATCTACGAGCAGTACTTC
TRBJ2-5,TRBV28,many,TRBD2,CASSPLAGGKETQYF,TGTGCCAGCAGTCCACTAGCGGGGGGCAAAGAGACCCAGTACTTC
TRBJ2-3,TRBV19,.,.,CASSISSLGDTQYF,TGTGCCAGTAGTATAAGCAGCCTGGGAGATACGCAGTATTTT
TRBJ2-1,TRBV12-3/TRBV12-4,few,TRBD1,CASSRQGNEQFF,TGTGCCAGCAGCCGACAGGGGAATGAGCAGTTCTTC
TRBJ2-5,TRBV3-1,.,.,CASSQGVDSQEAQYF,TGTGCCAGCAGCCAGGGGGTGGACTCCCAAGAGGCCCAGTACTTC
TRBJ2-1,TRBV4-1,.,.,CASKSYNEQFF,TGCGCCAGCAAATCTTACAATGAGCAGTTCTTC
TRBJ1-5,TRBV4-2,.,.,CTSSQDGVSNQPQHF,TGTACCAGCAGCCAAGATGGAGTTAGCAATCAGCCCCAGCATTTT
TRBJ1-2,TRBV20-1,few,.,CSASYGDYGYTF,TGCAGTGCTAGTTATGGGGATTATGGCTACACCTTC
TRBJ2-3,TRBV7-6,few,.,CASSLVWLDTQYF,TGTGCCAGCAGCTTAGTTTGGCTAGATACGCAGTATTTT
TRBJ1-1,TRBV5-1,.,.,CASSLEWMNTEAFF,TGCGCCAGCAGCTTGGAGTGGATGAACACTGAAGCTTTCTTT
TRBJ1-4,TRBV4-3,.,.,CASSQSGGKLFF,TGCGCCAGCAGCCAAAGTGGGGGGAAACTGTTTTTT
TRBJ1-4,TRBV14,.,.,CASSHAWGVDEKLFF,TGTGCCAGCAGCCACGCTTGGGGGGTAGATGAAAAACTGTTTTTT
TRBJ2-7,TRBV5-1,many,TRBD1,CASSLATGTGESSYEQYF,TGCGCCAGCAGCTTGGCTACCGGGACAGGGGAGTCTTCCTACGAGCAGTACTTC
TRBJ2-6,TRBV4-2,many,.,CASRRDSLSSGANVLTF,TGTGCCAGCAGACGAGACTCTCTCAGCTCTGGGGCCAACGTCCTGACTTTC
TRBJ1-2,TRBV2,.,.,CASSDKVRDGYTF,TGTGCCAGCAGTGACAAAGTGAGGGATGGCTACACCTTC
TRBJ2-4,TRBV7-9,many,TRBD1,CASRHPGGKNIQYF,TGTGCCAGCAGACACCCAGGGGGCAAAAACATTCAGTACTTC
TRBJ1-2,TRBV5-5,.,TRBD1,CASSHRNNRGYGYTF,TGTGCCAGCAGCCACCGAAATAACAGGGGCTATGGCTACACCTTC
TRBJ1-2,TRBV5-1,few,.,CASSLSGGANYGYTF,TGCGCCAGCAGCCTGTCTGGAGGAGCGAACTATGGCTACACCTTC
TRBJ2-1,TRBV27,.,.,CASSLSGPGADNEQFF,TGTGCCAGCAGTTTATCGGGCCCGGGGGCCGACAATGAGCAGTTCTTC
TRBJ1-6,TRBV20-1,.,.,CSAPGPSKSPLHF,TGCAGTGCCCCGGGACCGTCGAAGTCACCCCTCCACTTT
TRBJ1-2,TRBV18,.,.,CASSPAGTASYGYTF,TGTGCCAGCTCACCCGCTGGGACTGCTTCCTATGGCTACACCTTC
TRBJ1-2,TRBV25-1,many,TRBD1,CASSAGQGTGYTF,TGTGCCAGCAGTGCCGGACAGGGTACGGGCTACACCTTC
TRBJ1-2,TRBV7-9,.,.,CASSLGEGNYGYTF,TGTGCCAGCAGCTTAGGAGAGGGCAACTATGGCTACACCTTC
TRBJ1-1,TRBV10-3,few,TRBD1,CATVSGTEKAFF,TGTGCCACCGTCTCCGGGACAGAAAAGGCTTTCTTT
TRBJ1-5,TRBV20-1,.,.,CSARRTGISNQPQHF,TGCAGTGCTAGACGAACAGGGATCAGCAATCAGCCCCAGCATTTT
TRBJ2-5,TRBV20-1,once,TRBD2,CSARDPTSVYNEQYF,TGCAGTGCTAGAGATCCGACTAGCGTCTACAATGAACAGTACTTC
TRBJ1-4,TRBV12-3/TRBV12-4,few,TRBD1,CASTRTGSNEKLFF,TGTGCCAGCACTCGGACAGGGTCTAATGAAAAACTGTTTTTT
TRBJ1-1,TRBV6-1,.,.,CASMDGPEAFF,TGTGCCAGCATGGACGGACCTGAAGCTTTCTTT
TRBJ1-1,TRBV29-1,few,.,CSVVGVTNTEAFF,TGCAGCGTTGTTGGGGTTACCAACACTGAAGCTTTCTTT
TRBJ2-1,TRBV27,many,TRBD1,CASSPLTGVYNEQFF,TGTGCCAGCAGCCCCTTGACAGGGGTTTACAATGAGCAGTTCTTC
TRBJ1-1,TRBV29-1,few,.,CSVTLNTEAFF,TGCAGCGTTACACTGAACACTGAAGCTTTCTTT
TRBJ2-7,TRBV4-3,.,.,CASSQESRSEQYF,TGCGCCAGCAGCCAAGAAAGCCGGAGCGAGCAGTACTTC
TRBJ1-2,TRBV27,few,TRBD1,CASRSRQGAGYGYTF,TGTGCCAGCCGATCTCGACAGGGGGCTGGCTATGGCTACACCTTC
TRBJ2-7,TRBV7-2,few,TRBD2,CASSQSGTSGYEQYF,TGTGCCAGCAGCCAATCCGGGACTAGTGGATACGAGCAGTACTTC
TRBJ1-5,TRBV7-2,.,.,CASSATGPRQPQHF,TGTGCCAGCAGCGCAACAGGCCCCAGGCAGCCCCAGCATTTT
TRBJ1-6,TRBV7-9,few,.,CASSLDPESPLHF,TGTGCCAGCAGCTTAGATCCGGAATCACCCCTCCACTTT